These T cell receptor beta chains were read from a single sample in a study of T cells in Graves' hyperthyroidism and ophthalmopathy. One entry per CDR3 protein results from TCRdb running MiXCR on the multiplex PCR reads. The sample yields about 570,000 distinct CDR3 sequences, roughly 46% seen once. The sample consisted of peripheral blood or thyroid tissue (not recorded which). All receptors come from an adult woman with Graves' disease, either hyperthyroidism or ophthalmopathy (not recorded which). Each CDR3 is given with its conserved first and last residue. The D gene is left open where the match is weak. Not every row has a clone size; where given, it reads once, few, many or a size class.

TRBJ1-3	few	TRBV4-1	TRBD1	TGCGCCAGCAGCGACGGGACAGGCCTTACCTCTGGAAACACCATATATTTT	CASSDGTGLTSGNTIYF
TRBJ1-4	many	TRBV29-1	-	TGCAGCGTTGCTAGGGGGGGCGAAAAACTGTTTTTT	CSVARGGEKLFF
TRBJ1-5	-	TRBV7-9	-	TGTGCCAGCAGCTTGGGGGACTGGATCTCCTACGAGCATTTT	CASSLGDWISYEHF
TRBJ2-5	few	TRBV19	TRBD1	TGTGCCAGTAGTATAGGAGTGGGGGACAGGTCGGAGACCCAGTACTTC	CASSIGVGDRSETQYF
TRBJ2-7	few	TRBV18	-	TGTGCCAGCTCACCCAAAGAGGGTGACGCCTACGAGCAGTACTTC	CASSPKEGDAYEQYF
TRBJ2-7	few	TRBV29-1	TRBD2	TGCAGCGTTCGGACTAGCGGGAGCTCCTACGAGCAGTACTTC	CSVRTSGSSYEQYF
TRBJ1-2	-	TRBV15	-	TGTGCCACCAGCAGAGATCCCCCAGGATACTATGGCTACACCTTC	CATSRDPPGYYGYTF
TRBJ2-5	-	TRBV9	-	TGTGCCAGCAGCGTAGGGATGAGACAAGAGACCCAGTACTTC	CASSVGMRQETQYF
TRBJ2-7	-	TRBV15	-	TGTGCCACCAGCGGCAGAGGAAGCACCTACGAGCAGTACTTC	CATSGRGSTYEQYF
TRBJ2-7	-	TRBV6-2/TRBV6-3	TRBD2	TGTGCCAGCTCTTTTTTTGCTAGCGGGCTATCCTACGAGCAGTACTTC	CASSFFASGLSYEQYF
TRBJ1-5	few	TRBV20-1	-	TGCAGTGCCTCGGAAGGAGGCAATCAGCCCCAGCATTTT	CSASEGGNQPQHF
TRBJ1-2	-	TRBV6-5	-	TGTGCCATCAGCCCTGACAACTATGGCTACACCTTC	CAISPDNYGYTF
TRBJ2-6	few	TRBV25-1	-	TGTGCCAGCAGTGAAGCAGGGTCTGGGGCCAACGTCCTGACTTTC	CASSEAGSGANVLTF
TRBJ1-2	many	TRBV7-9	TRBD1	TGTGCCAGCAGCCCCTCCATGGGACAGGGTATAAGCTACACCTTC	CASSPSMGQGISYTF
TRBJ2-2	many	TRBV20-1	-	TGCAGTGCTAGAGATGTAGGCAGGAACACCGGGGAGCTGTTTTTT	CSARDVGRNTGELFF
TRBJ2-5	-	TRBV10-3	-	TGTGCCAGCAGGAGACCCCAAGAGACCCAGTACTTC	CASRRPQETQYF
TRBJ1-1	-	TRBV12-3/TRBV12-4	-	TGTGCCAGCAGTGGTGGGGTAAATGAAGCTTTCTTT	CASSGGVNEAFF
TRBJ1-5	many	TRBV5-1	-	TGCGCCAGCAGCTCGGAAGGGGCTGGACAGCCCCAGCATTTT	CASSSEGAGQPQHF
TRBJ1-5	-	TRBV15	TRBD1	TGTGCCACCAGCAGGGTTCAGGGACAGGACATCCGAGAGACCCAGCATTTT	CATSRVQGQDIRETQHF
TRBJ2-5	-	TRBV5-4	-	TGTGCCAGCAGCGAACTCCCGAGGGAGACCCAGTACTTC	CASSELPRETQYF
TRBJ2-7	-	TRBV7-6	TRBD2	TGTGCCAGCAGCTTAGGGACTAGCGGGGCGAGCGACGAGCAGTACTTC	CASSLGTSGASDEQYF
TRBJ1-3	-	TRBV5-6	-	TGTGCCAGCAGCCAGGGTGGGGGGAATCCGCGTGGAAACACCATATATTTT	CASSQGGGNPRGNTIYF
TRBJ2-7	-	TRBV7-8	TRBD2	TGTGCCAGCAGCTTGGACCGGGGGGAGTACGAGCAGTACTTC	CASSLDRGEYEQYF
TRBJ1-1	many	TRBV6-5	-	TGTGCCAGCAGCCCATCGTTTGGGGGCGTGACTGAAGCTTTCTTT	CASSPSFGGVTEAFF
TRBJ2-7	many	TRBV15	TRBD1	TGTGCCACCAGCAGAGATACTATGACAGGGATCTACGAGCAGTACTTC	CATSRDTMTGIYEQYF
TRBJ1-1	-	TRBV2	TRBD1	TGTGCCAGCACCTTGACAGGGGGTATGGCTGAAGCTTTCTTT	CASTLTGGMAEAFF
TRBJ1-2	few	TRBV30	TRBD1	TGTGCCTGGAACCGGGACAGGGTTTTTGGCGGCTACACCTTC	CAWNRDRVFGGYTF
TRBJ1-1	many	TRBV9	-	TGTGCCAGCAGCGTAGGGGGTTTCACTGAAGCTTTCTTT	CASSVGGFTEAFF
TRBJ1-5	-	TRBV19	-	TGTGCCAGTAGTATAGATTTTGTGCCAGGGCGCGCTCAGCCCCAGCATTTT	CASSIDFVPGRAQPQHF
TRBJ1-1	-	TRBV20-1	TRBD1	TGCAGTGCCAGTGAGACAGGGGTACAAGCTTTCTTT	CSASETGVQAFF
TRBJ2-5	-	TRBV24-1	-	TGTGCCACCAGTGACCCCGGACAGAAGAAGACCCAGTACTTC	CATSDPGQKKTQYF
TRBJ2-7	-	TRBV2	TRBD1	TGTGCGCACGGGGACAGCTCCTACGAGCAGTACTTC	CAHGDSSYEQYF
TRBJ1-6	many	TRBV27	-	TGTGCCAGTCGGGTGAGCTCCTATAATTCACCCCTCCACTTT	CASRVSSYNSPLHF
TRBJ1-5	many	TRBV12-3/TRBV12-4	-	TGTGCCAGCAGTCTGACAGGCCCTGATCAGCCCCAGCATTTT	CASSLTGPDQPQHF
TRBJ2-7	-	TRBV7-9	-	TGTGCCAGCAGCCGGGCGACAGGATACGAGCAGTACTTC	CASSRATGYEQYF
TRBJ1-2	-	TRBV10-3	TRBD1	TGTGCCGTGGGACAGGGGCAGGAGAACTATGGCTACACCTTC	CAVGQGQENYGYTF
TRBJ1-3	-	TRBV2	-	TGTGCCAGCAGTTCGGACAGCACCATATATTTT	CASSSDSTIYF
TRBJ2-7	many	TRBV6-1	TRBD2	TGTGCCAGCAGTGAAGCCAGCGGGAGTGCCTACGAGCAGTACTTC	CASSEASGSAYEQYF
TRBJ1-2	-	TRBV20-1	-	TGCAGTGCTAGATCAACTGGGAATGGCTACACCTTC	CSARSTGNGYTF
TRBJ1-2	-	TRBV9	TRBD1	TGTGCCAGCAGCATCGGGACAGGGGGCCATGGCTACACCTTC	CASSIGTGGHGYTF
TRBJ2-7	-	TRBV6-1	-	TGTGCCAGCAGTTTTCTAGACAGGTCTACCTACGAGCAGTACTTC	CASSFLDRSTYEQYF
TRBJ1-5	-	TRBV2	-	TGTGCCAGCAGTGCTAGTCAGGGGATAGGTCAGCCCCAGCATTTT	CASSASQGIGQPQHF
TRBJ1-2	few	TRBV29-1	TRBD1	TGCAGCGTTGAGGACAGGGAGGTCCCCTGGGGCTACACCTTC	CSVEDREVPWGYTF
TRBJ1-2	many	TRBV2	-	TGTGCCAGCACTCTGGGGTACTTCGTCAAGGGCTATGGCTACACCTTC	CASTLGYFVKGYGYTF
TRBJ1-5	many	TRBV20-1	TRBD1	TGCAGTGCCTCTCGACAGGGGGATCAGCCCCAGCATTTT	CSASRQGDQPQHF
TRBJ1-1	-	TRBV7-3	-	TGTGCCAGCAGCCCGGGGACGGGAGTAGGTGAAGCTTTCTTT	CASSPGTGVGEAFF
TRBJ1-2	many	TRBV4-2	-	TGTGCCAGCAGCCAAGGTGGCACAGCGTCTAACTATGGCTACACCTTC	CASSQGGTASNYGYTF
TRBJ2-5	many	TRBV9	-	TGTGCCAGCAGCGCCGGAACTAAGAGGACCCAGTACTTC	CASSAGTKRTQYF
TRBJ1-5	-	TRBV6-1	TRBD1	TGTGCCAGCAGTGGACAGGGAGGGCAAAATCAGCCCCAGCATTTT	CASSGQGGQNQPQHF
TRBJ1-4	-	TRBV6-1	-	TGTGCCAGCAGTGTGATGGACGCAACTAATGAAAAACTGTTTTTT	CASSVMDATNEKLFF
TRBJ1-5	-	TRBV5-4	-	TGTGCCAGCAGCATAGGTCTCTCCGATCAGCCCCAGCATTTT	CASSIGLSDQPQHF
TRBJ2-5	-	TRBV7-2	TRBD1	TGTGCCAGCAGTCAGGGACAGGCGACTGAGCAGTACTTC	CASSQGQATEQYF
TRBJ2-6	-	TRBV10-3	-	TGTGCCATCAAAACTGCAACTGGGGCCAACGTCCTGACTTTC	CAIKTATGANVLTF
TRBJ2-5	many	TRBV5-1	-	TGCGCCAGCAGCCCAGTGGACAGCCAAGAGACCCAGTACTTC	CASSPVDSQETQYF